This T cell receptor (beta chain) was recorded in a study of blood T cells in healthy people across ages. This clonotype has just a few counts. Compared with germline, one end of the junction differs, possibly owing to a read error. It was with a sample-barcoded 5' primer and a J-beta primer mix that a second PCR of about 6 to 12 cycles was run. All cDNA molecules were each tagged by a template-switch adaptor with 12 random nucleotides. Each CDR3 protein is one row after TCRdb ran MiXCR on the 5' RACE reads. The table lists fewer than 1,200,000 distinct CDR3 sequences, 20% to 25% of them singletons, with 0.65% to 0.75% in the top ten. The same data also went into a second study, on T cells of mothers and their children. As that report states: The authors used all extracted RNA for cDNA synthesis, at approximately 1.5 ug per 15 ul. Sequencing got over 9.5 million TCR beta CDR3 reads from each mother and roughly 2.7 million from each child.

The source of this sequence is a girl aged 2 to 9 in good health. Sequenced material: blood.

As DNA, the CDR3 is TGTGCCAGCAGCAGCACCCACCGAAGGGGGGAAGAGATCCAGTACTTC. It encodes CASSSTHRRGEEIQYF. This sequence joins TRBV6-2 or TRBV6-3 and TRBJ2-5; D may be TRBD1 or TRBD2 (6 bases each). The CDR3 contains 16 residues. Germline V gene data show CDR1 as MNHEY and CDR2 as SVGEGT.